What follows are 9 T cell receptor beta chains derived from one specimen sequenced in a study of T cell responses to AZD1222 COVID-19 vaccine. Generated by immunoSEQ multiplex PCR, the TCRdb table keeps only in-frame clones and is missing some. Here the sample spans about 99,000 clones, roughly nine tenths being singletons. The sequenced sample was peripheral blood, obtained on day 0 of AZD1222 vaccination. The receptors originated from an adult in good health.

The J gene is TRBJ2-6, the V gene TRBV18, with D unclear. The V gene's germline CDR1 is KGHSH and CDR2 LQKENI. CDR3 length: 16 amino acids. Trimming left V 1 base short and J 0 bases short, with 7 bases between. CDR3 sequence reads: CASSPLLHSGANVLTF. The DNA for the CDR3 is TGTGCCAGCTCACCACTTTTGCACTCTGGGGCCAACGTCCTGACTTTC.

The rearrangement joins TRBV5-8 to TRBJ1-5, with 9 bases identical to TRBD1. In germline, CDR1 is SGHTS, CDR2 YDEGEE. This CDR3 is 18 amino acids long. Trimming took 4 bases from V and 6 from J; bases not matched to a gene: 17. CDR3 residues: CASSPNAGTGGRGQPQHF. CDR3 bases: TGTGCCAGCAGCCCAAACGCAGGCACAGGGGGCCGAGGTCAGCCCCAGCATTTT.

This rearrangement joins TRBV4-1 to TRBJ2-3; possible D gene TRBD2, 6 bases. V shed 0 bases and J shed 1 base, with 14 bases lying between them. The CDR3 spans 17 residues. Germline values: CDR1 MGHRA, CDR2 YSYEKL. The CDR3 loop reads CASSQDRTSFGTDTQYF. CDR3 nucleotides: TGCGCCAGCAGCCAAGATCGCACTAGCTTCGGCACAGATACGCAGTATTTT.

The V gene is TRBV27, the J gene TRBJ1-5; no reliable D call. Germline loops: CDR1 MNHEY, CDR2 SMNVEV (reference sequence). CDR3 length: 13 residues. V lost 4 bases, J lost 0 bases, and 4 bases lay in between. The DNA of the CDR3 is TGTGCCAGCAGTTGGGGTAGCAATCAGCCCCAGCATTTT. Protein product: CASSWGSNQPQHF.

This chain uses TRBV30 with TRBJ2-3, with D hard to call. Germline values: CDR1 GTSNPN, CDR2 SVGIG (reference sequence). This CDR3 region has 15 residues. The V and J ends lost 2 bases and 5 bases respectively, with 17 bases between them. CDR3 protein: CAWSRKLSKGDTQYF. The CDR3 DNA reads as TGTGCCTGGAGTAGGAAACTATCAAAGGGAGATACGCAGTATTTT.

V gene TRBV10-3 combines with J gene TRBJ1-1, with TRBD1 identical over 9 bases. This CDR3 is built from 12 residues. V lost 6 bases to trimming and J lost 10 bases; unmatched junction nucleotides: 6. The germline V gene has CDR1 ENHRY and CDR2 SYGVKD. Here the CDR3 reads CAIRQGAGGAFF. For the CDR3, the DNA is TGTGCCATCAGACAGGGGGCGGGAGGAGCTTTCTTT.

The chain couples TRBV28 to TRBJ1-5; D remains ambiguous. The germline V and J ends were trimmed by 2 bases and 3 bases, with 8 bases remaining between them. The CDR3 contains 14 residues. Germline lookup yields CDR1 MDHEN and CDR2 SYDVKM. The CDR3 here is CASSLGRSNQPQHF. CDR3 nucleotides: TGTGCCAGCAGTTTAGGCCGTTCCAATCAGCCCCAGCATTTT.

The chain joins TRBV7-9 to TRBJ1-3, with a weak D call TRBD1 (5 bases). Germline loops: CDR1 SEHNR, CDR2 FQNEAQ (reference sequence). V was clipped by 5 bases and J by 1 base, with 9 bases between them. CDR3 length: 14 amino acids. The CDR3 bases are TGTGCCAGCAGCGTAGGGGATTCTGGAAACACCATATATTTT. It codes for CASSVGDSGNTIYF.

The V call is TRBV10-3, the J call TRBJ2-3; TRBD1 is a possible D gene (6 bases). The CDR3 has 13 amino acids. Trimming took 6 bases from V and 2 from J, leaving 9 bases between them. Germline CDR1 and CDR2: ENHRY and SYGVKD. Written as DNA, the CDR3 is TGTGCCATCAGCAGGGGTGACACAGATACGCAGTATTTT. It encodes CAISRGDTDTQYF.